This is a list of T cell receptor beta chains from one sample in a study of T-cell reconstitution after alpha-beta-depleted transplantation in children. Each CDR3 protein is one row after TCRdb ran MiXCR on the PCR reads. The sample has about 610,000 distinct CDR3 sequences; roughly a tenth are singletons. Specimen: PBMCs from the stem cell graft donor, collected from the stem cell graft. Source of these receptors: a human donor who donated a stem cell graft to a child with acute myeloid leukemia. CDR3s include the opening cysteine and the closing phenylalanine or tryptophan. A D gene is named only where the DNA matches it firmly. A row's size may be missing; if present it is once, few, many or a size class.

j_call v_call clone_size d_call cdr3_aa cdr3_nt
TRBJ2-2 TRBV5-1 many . CAGSRTSNTGELFF TGCGCCGGGAGTAGGACTTCGAACACCGGGGAGCTGTTTTTT
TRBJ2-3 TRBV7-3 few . CASSPLVVATQYF TGTGCCAGCAGCCCTCTCGTGGTTGCCACGCAGTATTTT
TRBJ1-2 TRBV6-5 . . CASSLATAYNYGYTF TGTGCCAGCAGTTTGGCTACAGCGTATAACTATGGCTACACCTTC
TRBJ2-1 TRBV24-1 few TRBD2 CATSDRLAGDNEQFF TGTGCCACCAGTGATAGACTAGCGGGAGACAATGAGCAGTTCTTC
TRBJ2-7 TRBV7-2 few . CASSFFGSEQYF TGTGCCAGCAGCTTCTTTGGCTCCGAGCAGTACTTC
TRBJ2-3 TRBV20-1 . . CSAVQGPLTDTQYF TGCAGTGCAGTACAAGGCCCTCTCACAGATACGCAGTATTTT
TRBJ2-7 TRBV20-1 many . CSAWSPREQYF TGCAGTGCCTGGTCCCCTCGCGAGCAGTACTTC
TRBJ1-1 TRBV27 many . CASSLGGLSTEAFF TGTGCCAGCAGTTTGGGGGGGCTGAGCACTGAAGCTTTCTTT
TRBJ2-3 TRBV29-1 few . CSVGLGTDTQYF TGCAGCGTAGGGCTGGGCACAGATACGCAGTATTTT
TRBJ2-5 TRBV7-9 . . CASSARRGGETQYF TGTGCCAGCAGCGCGAGAAGAGGTGGAGAGACCCAGTACTTC
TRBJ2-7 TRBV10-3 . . CAISEGGLPYEQYF TGTGCCATCAGTGAAGGGGGGCTACCCTACGAGCAGTACTTC
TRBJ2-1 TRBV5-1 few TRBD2 CASSLTTGTSGRGEQFF TGCGCCAGCAGCTTGACCACCGGGACTAGCGGGAGGGGTGAGCAGTTCTTC
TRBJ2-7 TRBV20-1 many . CSARDLSYEQYF TGCAGTGCTAGGGATCTGTCCTACGAGCAGTACTTC
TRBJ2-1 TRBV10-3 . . CAISGENNEQSF TGTGCCATCAGTGGGGAAAACAATGAGCAGTCCTTC
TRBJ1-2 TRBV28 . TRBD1 CASSLRDSNSNYGYTF TGTGCCAGCAGTTTGCGGGACAGCAACTCTAACTATGGCTACACCTTC
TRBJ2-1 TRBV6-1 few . CASSPERSHEQFF TGTGCCAGCAGTCCCGAACGTAGTCATGAGCAGTTCTTC
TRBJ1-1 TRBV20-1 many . CSASSETEAFF TGCAGTGCTAGTTCGGAGACTGAAGCTTTCTTT
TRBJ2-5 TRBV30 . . CAWGGRVLSRETQYF TGTGCCTGGGGAGGCAGGGTCCTGTCTCGAGAGACCCAGTACTTC
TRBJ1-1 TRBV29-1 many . CSVDGGRVTEAFF TGCAGCGTTGACGGCGGCCGCGTTACTGAAGCTTTCTTT
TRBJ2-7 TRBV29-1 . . CSAGTVEGGEQYF TGCAGCGCCGGGACAGTCGAGGGGGGCGAGCAGTACTTC
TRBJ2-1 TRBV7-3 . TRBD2 CASSPRAGRVNEQFF TGTGCCAGCAGCCCCCGAGCGGGGAGGGTAAATGAGCAGTTCTTC
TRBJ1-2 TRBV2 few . CASSEDGVGYTF TGTGCCAGCAGTGAAGATGGGGTGGGCTACACCTTC
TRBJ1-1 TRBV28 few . CASSFVLTANTEAFF TGTGCCAGCAGTTTTGTATTGACAGCGAACACTGAAGCTTTCTTT
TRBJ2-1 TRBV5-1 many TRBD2 CASSLEPSGSIYEQFF TGCGCCAGCAGCTTGGAACCTAGCGGGAGCATATATGAGCAGTTCTTC
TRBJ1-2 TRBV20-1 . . CSGHRAGEANYGYTF TGCAGTGGGCACAGGGCAGGGGAGGCTAACTATGGCTACACCTTC
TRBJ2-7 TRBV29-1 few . CSVLKGMRNSYEQYF TGCAGCGTTCTCAAGGGGATGCGGAACTCCTACGAGCAGTACTTC
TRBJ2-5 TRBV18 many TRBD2 CASSPVAGGQETQYF TGTGCCAGCTCACCAGTAGCGGGAGGCCAAGAGACCCAGTACTTC
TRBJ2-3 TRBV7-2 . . CASSLRGFSTDTQYF TGTGCCAGCAGCTTAAGGGGCTTCAGCACAGATACGCAGTATTTT
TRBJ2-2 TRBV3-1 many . CASRGAGSGAGELFF TGTGCCAGCAGGGGAGCAGGGTCAGGGGCCGGGGAGCTGTTTTTT
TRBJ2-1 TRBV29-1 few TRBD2 CSVGTSGTNEQFF TGCAGCGTTGGGACTAGCGGGACCAATGAGCAGTTCTTC
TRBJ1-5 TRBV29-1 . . CSVGLPGASNQPQHF TGCAGCGTTGGCTTGCCAGGGGCGAGCAATCAGCCCCAGCATTTT
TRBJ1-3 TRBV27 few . CASSPIQGYSGNTIYF TGTGCCAGCAGTCCGATACAGGGCTATTCTGGAAACACCATATATTTT
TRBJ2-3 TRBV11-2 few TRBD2 CASSLGTSSLTSTDTQYF TGTGCCAGCAGCCTCGGGACTAGCAGTTTAACTAGCACAGATACGCAGTATTTT
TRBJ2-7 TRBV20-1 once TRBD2 CWGRTRGFEQYF TGCTGGGGCCGGACTAGGGGCTTCGAGCAGTACTTC
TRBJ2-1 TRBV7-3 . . CASSLNYLDEQFF TGTGCCAGCAGCTTAAACTATCTTGATGAGCAGTTCTTC
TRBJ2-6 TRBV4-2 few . CASSREQALSGANVLTF TGTGCCAGCAGCCGGGAACAGGCGTTGTCTGGGGCCAACGTCCTGACTTTC
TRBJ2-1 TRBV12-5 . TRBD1 CASGSGQGRNNEQFF TGTGCTAGTGGTTCCGGACAGGGGCGAAACAATGAGCAGTTCTTC
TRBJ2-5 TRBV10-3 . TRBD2 CAISESSGTSGKETQYF TGTGCCATCAGTGAGTCTTCCGGGACTAGCGGAAAAGAGACCCAGTACTTC
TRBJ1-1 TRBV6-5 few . CASSYVGRENTEAFF TGTGCCAGCAGTTACGTAGGCAGGGAAAACACTGAAGCTTTCTTT
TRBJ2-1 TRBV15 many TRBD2 CATSSSGLAGGLIYNEQFF TGTGCCACCAGCAGCAGTGGACTAGCGGGAGGACTGATATACAATGAGCAGTTCTTC
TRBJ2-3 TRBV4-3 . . CASSLDRLSTDTQYF TGCGCCAGCAGCCTGGACCGACTGAGCACAGATACGCAGTATTTT
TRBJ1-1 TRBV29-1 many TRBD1 CSAGPGTGTEAFF TGCAGCGCTGGGCCCGGGACAGGCACTGAAGCTTTCTTT
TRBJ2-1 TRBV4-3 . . CASSQGRGGLPFEQFF TGCGCCAGCAGCCAAGGGAGGGGGGGGCTACCGTTTGAGCAGTTCTTC
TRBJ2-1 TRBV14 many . CASSQGFLGATYNEQFF TGTGCCAGCAGCCAAGGATTTTTAGGGGCAACTTACAATGAGCAGTTCTTC
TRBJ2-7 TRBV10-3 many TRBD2 CAVATSGNYEQYF TGTGCCGTAGCAACTAGCGGGAACTACGAGCAGTACTTC
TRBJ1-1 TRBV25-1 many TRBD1 CASSDRGLTEAFF TGTGCCAGCAGTGACAGGGGGCTTACTGAAGCTTTCTTT
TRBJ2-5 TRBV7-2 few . CASSVRGKETQYF TGTGCCAGCAGCGTACGAGGCAAAGAGACCCAGTACTTC
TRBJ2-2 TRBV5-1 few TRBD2 CASSGGGGIYTGELFF TGCGCCAGCAGCGGCGGCGGGGGAATTTACACCGGGGAGCTGTTTTTT
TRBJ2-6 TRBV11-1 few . CASSFLGSPNSGANVLTF TGTGCCAGCAGCTTTTTGGGGAGCCCCAACTCTGGGGCCAACGTCCTGACTTTC
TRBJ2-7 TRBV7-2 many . CASSLAREPAYEQYF TGTGCCAGCAGCTTAGCGAGGGAACCAGCCTACGAGCAGTACTTC
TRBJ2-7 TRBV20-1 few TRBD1 CSARPGQGGEQYF TGCAGTGCTAGACCGGGACAGGGTGGGGAGCAGTACTTC
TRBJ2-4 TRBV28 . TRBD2 CASNEGGLENIQYF TGTGCCAGCAACGAGGGAGGGCTGGAAAACATTCAGTACTTC
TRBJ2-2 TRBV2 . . CASSEIRDPGELFF TGTGCCAGCAGTGAGATTCGGGACCCCGGGGAGCTGTTTTTT
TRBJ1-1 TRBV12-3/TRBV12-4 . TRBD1 CASSFRRQGGPFIEAFF TGTGCCAGCAGTTTTCGAAGACAGGGTGGCCCCTTCATTGAAGCTTTCTTT
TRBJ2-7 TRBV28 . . CASNHGGETYEQYF TGTGCCAGCAACCACGGAGGGGAAACCTACGAGCAGTACTTC